This T cell receptor (beta chain) was sequenced for a study of blood T cells in healthy people across ages. Next came a second PCR, run for roughly 6 to 11 cycles, which used a sample-barcoded 5' primer along with a J-beta primer mix. TCRdb redid the calling of the 5' RACE reads with MiXCR, one entry per CDR3 protein. Here the sample spans about 670,000 distinct CDR3 sequences, over 40% being singletons. Germline loops: CDR1 DFQATT, CDR2 SNEGSKA (reference sequence). V lost 0 bases and J 2 bases, leaving 14 bases between the germline ends. This CDR3 is 16 amino acids long. This chain links TRBV20-1 with TRBJ1-5, with D maybe TRBD1 (6 bases). The sample taken for sequencing was blood. The clonotype was recovered from a woman over 75 in good health. This CDR3 is CSARDPRGGGNQPQHF. The DNA of the CDR3 is TGCAGTGCTAGAGATCCCAGGGGAGGGGGCAATCAGCCCCAGCATTTT.